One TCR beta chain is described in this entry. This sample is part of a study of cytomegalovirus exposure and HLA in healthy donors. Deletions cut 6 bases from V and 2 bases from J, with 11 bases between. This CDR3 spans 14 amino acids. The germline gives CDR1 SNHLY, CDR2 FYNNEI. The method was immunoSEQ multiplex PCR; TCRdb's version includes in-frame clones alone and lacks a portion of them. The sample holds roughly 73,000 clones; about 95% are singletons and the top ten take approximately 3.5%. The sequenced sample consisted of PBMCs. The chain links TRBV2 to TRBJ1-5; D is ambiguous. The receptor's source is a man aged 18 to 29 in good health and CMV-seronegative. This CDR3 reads CASRGSWGNQPQHF. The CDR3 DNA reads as TGTGCCAGCAGGGGCAGTTGGGGCAATCAGCCCCAGCATTTT.